Listed below are T cell receptor beta chains from one sample, sequenced in a study of shared clonotypes between healthy human individuals. The repertoire was sequenced with immunoSEQ multiplex PCR; TCRdb's copy has only in-frame clones and lacks some. This repertoire shows 520,000 or so clones, roughly 78% found once; its top ten account for roughly 13%. The sample was PBMCs. All receptors come from a woman aged 40 to 49 in good health. Some clones in this sample may be carry-over from other donors' samples. Both conserved end residues are part of each CDR3. D genes are given only for firm matches. Expanded clones are given a class, and other clones once, few, many or no size at all.

size	V	D	J	CDR3	DNA
NA	TRBV11-2	TRBD2	TRBJ2-3	CASSPRLAGADTQYF	TGTGCCAGCAGCCCCAGACTAGCGGGAGCAGATACGCAGTATTTT
NA	TRBV2	NA	TRBJ2-7	CASRGGRSSYEQYF	TGTGCCAGCAGAGGTGGCAGGAGCTCCTACGAGCAGTACTTC
NA	TRBV28	TRBD1	TRBJ1-5	CASSFRPSRGDQPQHF	TGTGCCAGCAGTTTTCGCCCCAGCAGGGGGGATCAGCCCCAGCATTTT
NA	TRBV28	TRBD1	TRBJ2-1	CASRPTGNSFNEQFF	TGTGCCAGCAGACCGACAGGGAACTCTTTCAATGAGCAGTTCTTC
once	TRBV4-1	TRBD2	TRBJ2-5	CASSQGLAGTGTQYF	TGCGCCAGCAGCCAAGGCCTAGCGGGAACGGGGACCCAGTACTTC
once	TRBV5-4	NA	TRBJ2-1	CASSLSWGGRHEQFF	TGTGCCAGCAGCTTGAGCTGGGGTGGTCGCCATGAGCAGTTCTTC
NA	TRBV5-1	NA	TRBJ1-4	CASSLGDLGANEKLFF	TGCGCCAGCAGCTTGGGGGATCTGGGGGCTAATGAAAAACTGTTTTTT
NA	TRBV5-5	TRBD2	TRBJ2-1	CASSLTGGGYNEQFF	TGTGCCAGCAGCCTTACTGGCGGGGGGTACAATGAGCAGTTCTTC
once	TRBV28	NA	TRBJ1-6	CASTGRSSPLHF	TGTGCCAGTACCGGACGGAGTTCACCCCTCCACTTT
NA	TRBV28	NA	TRBJ2-1	CASSLQVFSYNEQFF	TGTGCCAGCAGTTTACAGGTCTTTTCCTACAATGAGCAGTTCTTC
NA	TRBV5-4	TRBD2	TRBJ2-3	CASSSPGGTQYF	TGTGCCAGCAGCTCCCCGGGGGGTACGCAGTATTTT
NA	TRBV7-2	NA	TRBJ2-7	CASSEDSGSSYEQYF	TGTGCCAGCAGCGAGGATAGCGGAAGCTCCTACGAGCAGTACTTC
NA	TRBV5-1	NA	TRBJ2-3	CASSLVGGQDTQYF	TGCGCCAGCAGCTTGGTGGGGGGCCAAGATACGCAGTATTTT
NA	TRBV9	TRBD1	TRBJ2-1	CASSARDRNNEQFF	TGTGCCAGCAGCGCCCGGGACAGGAACAATGAGCAGTTCTTC
once	TRBV5-1	NA	TRBJ1-3	CASSLVPISGNTIYF	TGCGCCAGCAGCTTGGTACCGATCTCTGGAAACACCATATATTTT
NA	TRBV7-9	TRBD2	TRBJ2-5	CASSLVSGRWETQYF	TGTGCCAGCAGCTTAGTGAGCGGGAGGTGGGAGACCCAGTACTTC
NA	TRBV5-1	NA	TRBJ2-1	CASSLRGPPTGNEQFF	TGCGCCAGCAGCTTGCGGGGGCCCCCTACGGGCAATGAGCAGTTCTTC
few	TRBV10-3	NA	TRBJ2-1	CAISGTLVYNEQFF	TGTGCCATCAGTGGGACTTTAGTCTACAATGAGCAGTTCTTC
NA	TRBV28	TRBD1	TRBJ1-1	CASSRQGERTRAFF	TGTGCCAGCAGCAGACAGGGTGAAAGGACGAGGGCTTTCTTT
few	TRBV15	TRBD2	TRBJ2-1	CATTVGGTSGRSEQFF	TGTGCCACCACAGTGGGTGGGACTAGCGGGAGGTCTGAGCAGTTCTTC
few	TRBV7-9	NA	TRBJ1-3	CASSFGQAAGNTIYF	TGTGCCAGCAGCTTCGGGCAGGCCGCGGGAAACACCATATATTTT
NA	TRBV5-4	TRBD1	TRBJ2-1	CASSSNRGNYNEQFF	TGTGCCAGCAGCTCCAACAGGGGAAACTACAATGAGCAGTTCTTC
NA	TRBV19	NA	TRBJ2-7	CASSEGSDYEQYF	TGTGCCAGTAGTGAAGGATCTGACTACGAGCAGTACTTC
NA	TRBV19	TRBD1	TRBJ2-5	CASSIGQGVETQYF	TGTGCCAGTAGTATCGGACAGGGGGTCGAGACCCAGTACTTC
NA	TRBV6-1	NA	TRBJ2-1	CASSLRGANEQFF	TGTGCCAGCAGTCTCCGGGGGGCCAATGAGCAGTTCTTC
NA	TRBV5-1	TRBD1	TRBJ2-5	CASKKTGTANQETQYF	TGCGCCAGCAAGAAGACAGGGACGGCCAACCAAGAGACCCAGTACTTC
NA	TRBV14	NA	TRBJ2-7	CASSQGPGAEQYF	TGTGCCAGCAGCCAAGGACCGGGGGCCGAGCAGTACTTC
NA	TRBV7-2	TRBD2	TRBJ2-2	CASSLVAGGKTNTGELFF	TGTGCCAGCAGCTTAGTAGCGGGGGGGAAGACGAACACCGGGGAGCTGTTTTTT
NA	TRBV4-2	NA	TRBJ1-5	CASSQDIRGLNQPQHF	TGTGCCAGCAGCCAAGATATACGGGGACTCAATCAGCCCCAGCATTTT
NA	TRBV7-9	NA	TRBJ1-2	CASSFRPDGDYGYTF	TGTGCCAGCAGCTTTCGTCCCGACGGAGACTATGGCTACACCTTC
NA	TRBV7-9	NA	TRBJ2-1	CASSTWENEQFF	TGTGCCAGCAGCACTTGGGAGAATGAGCAGTTCTTC
NA	TRBV7-8	NA	TRBJ1-3	CASSPRLRFGNTIYF	TGTGCCAGCAGCCCTCGCCTTAGATTTGGAAACACCATATATTTT
NA	TRBV5-1	TRBD1	TRBJ2-5	CASSFGTVAEETQYF	TGCGCCAGCAGCTTTGGGACAGTAGCTGAGGAGACCCAGTACTTC
NA	TRBV7-2	TRBD2	TRBJ2-5	CASSFRLAGERQTQYF	TGTGCCAGCAGCTTCAGACTAGCGGGAGAGCGGCAGACCCAGTACTTC
NA	TRBV5-4	TRBD2	TRBJ2-1	CASSLGGLAPYNEQFF	TGTGCCAGCAGCTTGGGGGGACTAGCGCCCTACAATGAGCAGTTCTTC
NA	TRBV5-5	NA	TRBJ2-5	CASSFVGRQETQYF	TGTGCCAGCAGTTTTGTTGGGAGACAAGAGACCCAGTACTTC
once	TRBV7-2	NA	TRBJ2-1	CASSLAGASSYNEQFF	TGTGCCAGCAGCTTAGCGGGCGCCAGCTCCTACAATGAGCAGTTCTTC
NA	TRBV5-8	TRBD1	TRBJ2-5	CASSSRTGQQETQYF	TGTGCCAGCAGCTCCCGGACAGGGCAGCAAGAGACCCAGTACTTC